The 29 T cell receptor beta chains presented below share a single source sample, sequenced in a study of T cells in Graves' hyperthyroidism and ophthalmopathy. RNA transcripts gave rise to amplified TCR beta CDR3 regions. RT-PCR in the first round (using the HTBI primer set) targeted the TCR CDR3. TCRdb used MiXCR to reprocess the multiplex PCR reads, holding one entry per CDR3 protein. The data contain hundreds of thousands of distinct CDR3 sequences, approximately 15% of them singletons. Sequencing used blood. Source of these receptors: a woman between 18 and 29 years old with Graves' hyperthyroidism.

The chain recombines TRBV12-3 or TRBV12-4 with TRBJ1-5; D not resolved. Deletions cut 8 bases from V and 2 bases from J, with 10 bases between. The CDR3 loop spans 13 amino acids. The CDR3 coding sequence is TGTGCCAGCGGGTGGAGGGGCAATCAGCCCCAGCATTTT. This codes for CASGWRGNQPQHF.

This clonotype has more than one count but fewer than ten. The chain uses TRBV20-1 and TRBJ1-1; 8 nucleotides match TRBD1. After removal of 0 bases from V and 0 bases from J, the junction contained 6 bases not matched to a gene. The CDR3 is made up of 16 amino acids. CDR1 is DFQATT and CDR2 is SNEGSKA in the germline V gene (reference sequence). CDR3 in amino acids: CSARDQGALMNTEAFF. The CDR3 region has the DNA TGCAGTGCTAGAGATCAGGGGGCCCTAATGAACACTGAAGCTTTCTTT.

This clonotype was seen ten or more times. V usage is TRBV7-8 and J usage is TRBJ1-3; D is uncertain. CDR1 SGHVS and CDR2 FQNEAQ come from the germline V gene. V shed 5 bases and J shed 0 bases, with 11 bases lying between them. There are 15 residues in the CDR3. The CDR3 DNA reads TGTGCCAGCAGCCGAGGACTCAACTCTGGAAACACCATATATTTT. Translated: CASSRGLNSGNTIYF.

With regard to this clonotype: A much larger clonotype is one base distant, so this may be a read error. As the CDR3 is not closed by the conserved phenylalanine or tryptophan, this likely results from a read error. Here the CDR3 reads CAGAGQGNEKLFL. In nucleotides, the CDR3 is TGTGCCGGGGCGGGCCAGGGGAATGAAAAACTGTTTCTT. The chain recombines TRBV28 with TRBJ1-4; TRBD1 might be the D (6 bases). CDR1 and CDR2 (germline): MDHEN, SYDVKM. The CDR3 covers 13 residues. Trimming cost V 11 bases and J 5 bases, with 15 bases left between them.

This clonotype was recorded at least ten times. The rearrangement joins TRBV28 to TRBJ1-5; 7 nucleotides align to TRBD1. This CDR3 spans 14 amino acids. V was pared by 3 bases and J by 6 bases, with 5 bases of the junction left unmatched. Germline V CDR1 and CDR2: MDHEN, SYDVKM. This chain's CDR3 is CASSFTGVGQPQHF. CDR3 in DNA: TGTGCCAGCAGTTTTACAGGGGTTGGTCAGCCCCAGCATTTT.

This clonotype was detected ten times or more. The genes are TRBV30 and TRBJ2-1; 12 positions match TRBD2. In germline, CDR1 is GTSNPN, CDR2 SVGIG (reference sequence). The length of the CDR3 is 17 residues. J lost 4 bases, V lost 0 bases, and 7 bases had no gene match. This CDR3 is CAWSVSTSGSAYNEQFF. CDR3 nucleotides: TGTGCCTGGAGTGTCTCGACTAGCGGGAGTGCATACAATGAGCAGTTCTTC. Filled out from reference TRBV30 and TRBJ2-1, the complete variable domain reads SQTIHQWPATLVQPVGSPLSLECTVEGTSNPNLYWYRQAAGRGLQLLFYSVGIGQISSEVPQNLSASRPQDRQFILSSKKLLLSDSGFYLCAWSVSTSGSAYNEQFFGPGTRLTVL.

This clonotype was found many times. The chain carries TRBV29-1 and TRBJ1-1; unclear D gene. CDR3 length: 14 residues. V lost 6 bases, J lost 3 bases, and 17 bases lay in between. Looked up from germline, CDR1 is SQVTM and CDR2 is ANQGSEA. The CDR3 region is CSVNGGRGDTEAFF. CDR3 DNA: TGCAGCGTAAATGGCGGGCGGGGTGACACTGAAGCTTTCTTT. Complete variable domain (other parts from reference TRBV29-1 and TRBJ1-1): SAVISQKPSRDICQRGTSLTIQCQVDSQVTMMFWYRQQPGQSLTLIATANQGSEATYESGFVIDKFPISRPNLTFSTLTVSNMSPEDSSIYLCSVNGGRGDTEAFFGQGTRLTVV.

The V call is TRBV7-6, the J call TRBJ1-2; D not certain. This CDR3 contains 14 residues. The germline V gene encodes CDR1 SGHVS and CDR2 FNYEAQ. Deletions cut 3 bases from V and 8 bases from J, with 16 bases between. CDR3 region: CASSFFSGPYGYTF. The CDR3 nucleotides read TGTGCCAGCAGCTTTTTTTCAGGCCCCTACGGCTACACCTTC.

The sample holds many counts of this clonotype. CDR3 protein: CAWGTSSETQYF. For the CDR3, the DNA is TGTGCCTGGGGGACTAGCTCGGAGACCCAGTACTTC. The chain uses TRBV30 and TRBJ2-5, with 9 bases matching TRBD2. This CDR3 has 12 residues. The trim removed 5 bases at V and 5 bases at J, leaving 3 bases unmatched. CDR1 is GTSNPN and CDR2 is SVGIG in the germline V gene (reference sequence).

The table lists this clonotype with many counts. The chain uses TRBV11-3 and TRBJ2-7; TRBD1 agrees at 11 bases. The J segment lost 6 bases and the V segment lost 3 bases, leaving 10 bases of the junction unmatched. The CDR3 covers 16 residues. CDR1 is SGHNT, CDR2 YENEEA, per germline. The CDR3 DNA sequence: TGTGCCAGCAGCTTCGAAGGACAGGGGGCAGGGAGCGAGCAGTACTTC. The encoded protein is CASSFEGQGAGSEQYF.

The V gene is TRBV12-3 or TRBV12-4, the J gene TRBJ2-7; D call uncertain. The CDR3 contains 15 residues. Trimming cost V 7 bases and J 0 bases, with 16 bases left between them. CDR3 DNA sequence: TGTGCCAGCACCGTTCTACCCCTGGGCTCCTACGAGCAGTACTTC. Encoded protein: CASTVLPLGSYEQYF.

The chain uses TRBV6-2 or TRBV6-3 and TRBJ2-5; the match to TRBD1 covers 7 bases. TRBJ2-1 matches the DNA end more closely, so the J call is doubtful. CDR3 size: 15 residues. The germline V gene has CDR1 MNHEY and CDR2 SVGEGT. The CDR3 nucleotides read TGTGCCAGCAGTACGGGACAGACATTCCAAGAGACCCAGTTCTTC. It encodes CASSTGQTFQETQFF.

This clonotype was counted between two and nine times. The V gene is TRBV20-1, the J gene TRBJ2-4; 9 bases align to TRBD2. The CDR3 contains 17 residues. CDR1 and CDR2 from the germline V gene are DFQATT and SNEGSKA (reference sequence). The V and J ends lost 3 bases and 3 bases, in that order; junction bases with no gene match: 12. This CDR3 reads CSASTWGREGDKNIQYF. CDR3 coding DNA: TGCAGTGCTAGCACCTGGGGGCGGGAGGGGGACAAAAACATTCAGTACTTC.

This clonotype has at least ten counts. This chain joins TRBV6-2 or TRBV6-3 and TRBJ1-1; the D is unclear. Germline CDR1 is MNHEY and CDR2 is SVGEGT. The CDR3 runs to 16 residues. V gave up 2 bases and J gave up 5 bases, with 18 bases separating them. In nucleotides, the CDR3 is TGTGCCAGCAGTTACGCTGGCGTCCCCCCGTGGACTGAAGCTTTCTTT. This gives the protein CASSYAGVPPWTEAFF.

This clonotype was detected ten times or more. The V and J genes are TRBV7-2 and TRBJ2-1; D perhaps matches TRBD1 (6 bases). CDR3 size: 15 residues. Trimming took 8 bases from V and 0 from J, leaving 14 bases between them. CDR1 and CDR2 from the germline V gene are SGHTA and FQGNSA. Here the CDR3 DNA reads TGTGCCAGCGCTGCCTGGGGGCCCTCCTACAATGAGCAGTTCTTC. Its translation: CASAAWGPSYNEQFF.

CDR3 sequence: CASSPRLAGGVLDEQYF. CDR3 nucleotides: TGTGCCAGCAGCCCCCGACTAGCGGGAGGGGTTTTGGACGAGCAGTACTTC. This chain links TRBV9 with TRBJ2-7; 14 positions match TRBD2. CDR3 length equals 17 residues. Germline lookup yields CDR1 SGDLS and CDR2 YYNGEE. Trimming cost V 4 bases and J 5 bases; bases outside gene matches: 11.

This clonotype was recorded at least ten times. The chain joins TRBV11-2 to TRBJ2-3; D remains unclear. CDR3 size: 17 residues. Trimming left V 5 bases short and J 6 bases short, with 24 bases between. Per germline, CDR1 SGHAT and CDR2 FQNNGV. The CDR3 coding sequence is TGTGCCAGCAGCCCGACGCGCGTACGGTCCTTTCTTGATACGCAGTATTTT. Translation: CASSPTRVRSFLDTQYF.

The table lists this clonotype with a few counts. This chain connects TRBV10-3 to TRBJ1-3, with 7 bases identical to TRBD1. J gave up 0 bases and V 6 bases, and 14 bases lay outside the gene matches. CDR1 ENHRY and CDR2 SYGVKD come from the germline V gene. The CDR3 spans 18 residues. The CDR3 DNA reads as TGTGCCATCAGCGGACAGGCCCCCTCCCAAAGCTCTGGAAACACCATATATTTT. Translating it yields CAISGQAPSQSSGNTIYF.

There are a few counts of this clonotype. The CDR3 DNA follows: TGTGCCAGTAGTTCCCCGGAGGTTGAGACCCAGTACTTC. Translation gives CASSSPEVETQYF. The V gene is TRBV19, the J gene TRBJ2-5; D perhaps matches TRBD2 (5 bases). The ends were cut back, 5 bases at V and 5 bases at J, with 12 bases in the middle. CDR1 is LNHDA and CDR2 is SQIVND in the germline V gene (reference sequence). The CDR3 has 13 amino acids.

This clonotype was detected once. Possible read error: a much larger clone is one base away. This chain links TRBV20-1 with TRBJ2-7; D may correspond to TRBD1 or TRBD2 (5 bases each). CDR3 length: 12 amino acids. V lost 4 bases and J 5 bases, leaving 12 bases between the germline ends. In germline, CDR1 is DFQATT, CDR2 SNEGSKA (reference sequence). Here the CDR3 DNA reads TGCAGTGCTAATGACGGGGACCACGAGCAGTACTTC. It specifies CSANDGDHEQYF.

In its sample, this clonotype was seen many times. V gene TRBV7-2 combines with J gene TRBJ1-2; 8 bases are shared with TRBD1. The CDR3 sequence is 14 residues long. Per germline, CDR1 SGHTA and CDR2 FQGNSA. V lost 4 bases, J lost 4 bases, and 5 bases stayed unmatched. This CDR3 reads CASSSFDRGYGYTF. CDR3 sequence (DNA): TGTGCCAGCAGCTCATTCGACAGGGGCTATGGCTACACCTTC.

This clonotype has ten or more counts. The CDR3 reads CASSLYGRAVNQPQHF. DNA of the CDR3: TGTGCCAGCAGCCTATATGGTCGGGCCGTCAATCAGCCCCAGCATTTT. The J gene is TRBJ1-5, the V gene TRBV28; D gene unclear. V dropped 6 bases and J dropped 3 bases, with 18 bases sitting between them. Germline CDR1 and CDR2: MDHEN and SYDVKM. There are 16 residues in the CDR3.

This clonotype occurred many times. The chain joins TRBV3-1 to TRBJ2-2; D not resolved. Germline loops: CDR1 LGHDT, CDR2 YNNKEL (reference sequence). With 1 base removed from V and 6 bases from J, the gap between germline ends came to 12 bases. The CDR3 totals 15 residues. CDR3 sequence: CASSQGSRLAGELFF. CDR3 DNA: TGTGCCAGCAGCCAAGGGTCCCGGCTGGCCGGGGAGCTGTTTTTT.

The chain combines TRBV6-2 or TRBV6-3 with TRBJ2-2; D is perhaps TRBD1 (6 bases). The CDR3 has 14 amino acids. V gave up 5 bases and J gave up 4 bases, with 11 bases separating them. Germline values: CDR1 MNHEY, CDR2 SVGEGT. For the CDR3, the DNA is TGTGCCAGCAGTCCCAACAGGGTCACCGGGGAGCTGTTTTTT. Encoded protein: CASSPNRVTGELFF.

This clonotype was recorded at least ten times. The chain joins TRBV6-5 to TRBJ1-5; D perhaps matches TRBD1 (5 bases). Trimming took 2 bases from V and 10 from J, leaving 15 bases between them. CDR3 size: 14 residues. CDR1 is MNHEY, CDR2 SVGAGI, per germline. The CDR3 is CASSYRDSKSPQHF. CDR3 coding DNA: TGTGCCAGCAGTTACAGAGACAGCAAGTCTCCCCAGCATTTT.

The genes are TRBV27 and TRBJ1-4, with no clear D. V lost 4 bases, J lost 7 bases, and 13 bases lay in between. Germline V CDR1 and CDR2: MNHEY, SMNVEV (reference sequence). This CDR3 has 14 residues. This chain's CDR3 is CASSSGETFEKLFF. CDR3 nucleotides: TGTGCCAGCAGTTCGGGAGAGACTTTTGAAAAACTGTTTTTT.

The chain uses TRBV15 and TRBJ1-4, with D unresolved. Germline-derived CDR1 and CDR2 are LNHNV and YYDKDF (reference sequence). Trimming left V 0 bases short and J 4 bases short, with 9 bases between. The CDR3 runs to 15 residues. The CDR3 coding sequence is TGTGCCACCAGCAGAGATCGCACGTTTAATGAAAAACTGTTTTTT. The encoded protein is CATSRDRTFNEKLFF.

In its sample, this clonotype was seen many times. The chain joins TRBV11-2 to TRBJ2-5; D may be TRBD2 (5 bases). V was shortened by 5 bases and J by 1 base, with 23 bases between the two germline ends. The CDR3 covers 18 residues. Germline CDR1 SGHAT, CDR2 FQNNGV. The CDR3, as DNA: TGTGCCAGCAGCCCCCAGAGGGTTGTACAGAAGGTCCAAGAGACCCAGTACTTC. It yields the protein CASSPQRVVQKVQETQYF.

The chain links TRBV30 to TRBJ2-5, with D maybe TRBD2 (7 bases). The CDR3 runs to 15 residues. The V gene's germline CDR1 is GTSNPN and CDR2 SVGIG (reference sequence). Trimming shortened V by 0 bases and J by 4 bases, and 15 bases separated the two germline ends. CDR3 sequence (DNA): TGTGCCTGGAGTGTGGGAGGGGGGGGCGGAGAGACCCAGTACTTC. Its translation is CAWSVGGGGGETQYF. Looking up the rest from reference TRBV30 and TRBJ2-5 gives the full variable domain: SQTIHQWPATLVQPVGSPLSLECTVEGTSNPNLYWYRQAAGRGLQLLFYSVGIGQISSEVPQNLSASRPQDRQFILSSKKLLLSDSGFYLCAWSVGGGGGETQYFGPGTRLLVL.